The 17 T cell receptor beta chains in this list originate from one sample, sequenced in a study of PD-1 blockade in classical Hodgkin lymphoma. Time point in this sample: newly diagnosed, previously untreated cHL patient sample. Magnetic negative selection was used to purify CD4+ T cells from PBMCs that had been thawed. This table comes from immunoSEQ multiplex PCR, and its TCRdb copy is limited to in-frame clones, with some not included. The sample includes fewer than 35,000 clones, approximately 90% of them seen just once. The specimen was CD4+ T cells from blood. The receptor set was obtained from a human donor with classical Hodgkin lymphoma.

The CDR3 protein is CASSQDEPGELFF. The CDR3 DNA reads as TGTGCCAGCTCACAGGACGAGCCCGGGGAGCTGTTTTTT. The rearrangement joins TRBV18 to TRBJ2-2, with D hard to call. Germline values: CDR1 KGHSH, CDR2 LQKENI. The CDR3 has 13 residues. V shed 4 bases and J shed 6 bases, with 9 bases lying between them.

This clone has just a few counts. V is TRBV6-1 and J is TRBJ1-5; no reliable D call. Germline CDR1 reads MNHNS; CDR2 reads SASEGT. With 5 bases removed from V and 0 bases from J, the gap between germline ends came to 5 bases. This CDR3 region has 13 residues. In DNA, the CDR3 is TGTGCCAGCAGTAAATATAGCAATCAGCCCCAGCATTTT. This sequence encodes CASSKYSNQPQHF.

The chain joins TRBV6-1 to TRBJ2-7; tentatively, D is TRBD1 (5 bases). The CDR3 has 14 amino acids. Germline CDR1 is MNHNS and CDR2 is SASEGT. Deletions cut 3 bases from V and 5 bases from J, with 14 bases between. Written as DNA, the CDR3 is TGTGCCAGCAGTGACAGGGCCCAAAGCCACGAGCAGTACGTC. This codes for CASSDRAQSHEQYV.

The J gene is TRBJ2-5, the V gene TRBV6-5, with TRBD2 identical over 10 bases. In germline, CDR1 is MNHEY, CDR2 SVGAGI. Germline trimming cut 6 bases from V and 4 bases from J; bases unmatched to any gene: 5. CDR3 size: 14 residues. CDR3 DNA: TGTGCCAGCAGGCTTATAGCGGGAGGAGAGACCCAGTACTTC. The encoded protein is CASRLIAGGETQYF.

V gene TRBV7-2 combines with J gene TRBJ1-5; D uncertain. This CDR3 is built from 14 residues. V dropped 1 base and J dropped 3 bases, with 7 bases sitting between them. CDR1 and CDR2 (germline): SGHTA, FQGNSA. DNA for the CDR3: TGTGCCAGCAGCTTAGGGTCAATCAATCAGCCCCAGCATTTT. This translates into CASSLGSINQPQHF.

The CDR3 bases are TGTGCCAGCTCACTATACGTAGCGAACACCGGGGAGCTGTTTTTT. As protein: CASSLYVANTGELFF. The V gene is TRBV18, the J gene TRBJ2-2; D remains unclear. Germline assignment: CDR1 KGHSH and CDR2 LQKENI. This CDR3 is 15 amino acids long. V lost 4 bases and J lost 0, with 9 bases in between. Together with reference TRBV18 and TRBJ2-2, the CDR3 gives the full variable domain: NAGVMQNPRHLVRRRGQEARLRCSPMKGHSHVYWYRQLPEEGLKFMVYLQKENIIDESGMPKERFSAEFPKEGPSILRIQQVVRGDSAAYFCASSLYVANTGELFFGEGSRLTVL.

The chain recombines TRBV5-1 with TRBJ2-7; D not certain. V dropped 0 bases and J dropped 5 bases, with 15 bases sitting between them. Germline V gene sequence: CDR1 SGHRS, CDR2 YFSETQ. The CDR3 runs to 15 residues. The CDR3 sequence is CASSLEVFNRNEQYF. CDR3 DNA: TGCGCCAGCAGCTTGGAGGTGTTCAACAGAAACGAGCAGTACTTC.

This rearrangement joins TRBV5-1 to TRBJ2-1; 8 bases match TRBD2. CDR3 size: 17 residues. Per germline, CDR1 SGHRS and CDR2 YFSETQ. Trimming took 2 bases from V and 7 from J; bases not matched to a gene: 14. The CDR3 loop reads CASSFQQTSGGGNEQFF. In DNA, the CDR3 is TGCGCCAGCAGCTTCCAACAAACTAGCGGAGGAGGGAATGAGCAGTTCTTC.

The chain recombines TRBV7-3 with TRBJ2-1, with a tentative D call TRBD1 (6 bases). CDR3 size: 13 residues. Between the trimmed V and J ends, which lost 5 bases and 7 bases, there was a span of 12 bases. Looked up from germline, CDR1 is SGHTA and CDR2 is FQGTGA. The CDR3 DNA is TGTGCCAGCAGCGTTTACAGGGAAAATGAGCAGTTCTTC. Translating it yields CASSVYRENEQFF.

V is TRBV5-1 and J is TRBJ2-3; D is unresolved. The length of the CDR3 is 14 residues. CDR1 and CDR2 (germline): SGHRS, YFSETQ. Trimming pared 0 bases from V and 5 bases from J, leaving 10 bases between. The CDR3 DNA follows: TGCGCCAGCAGCTTGGGGCCCGTTGGAGATACGCAGTATTTT. Translated, it gives CASSLGPVGDTQYF.

A single count supports this clone. The rearrangement joins TRBV10-2 to TRBJ2-3, with TRBD2 identical over 12 bases. The germline gives CDR1 WSHSY, CDR2 SAAADI. CDR3 length: 16 residues. V was pared by 6 bases and J by 2 bases, with 6 bases of the junction left unmatched. This CDR3 is CASRDPSGRATDTQYF. CDR3 nucleotide sequence: TGCGCCAGCAGGGACCCTAGCGGGAGGGCCACAGATACGCAGTATTTT.

The chain joins TRBV5-1 to TRBJ1-3; D is unclear. V lost 2 bases and J lost 0, with 9 bases in between. The CDR3 contains 15 residues. Germline V gene lookup returns CDR1 SGHRS and CDR2 YFSETQ. The CDR3 DNA sequence: TGCGCCAGCAGCTTTGAGGGTAGCTCTGGAAACACCATATATTTT. Translated, it gives CASSFEGSSGNTIYF.

The V and J genes are TRBV4-2 and TRBJ2-2; 8 bases are shared with TRBD1. This CDR3 contains 18 residues. Per the germline V gene, CDR1 is LGHNA and CDR2 is YNFKEQ. V lost 0 bases to trimming and J lost 6 bases; unmatched junction nucleotides: 12. This CDR3 is CASSQDFTRGLASGELFF. The CDR3 bases are TGTGCCAGCAGCCAAGATTTTACCAGGGGGCTAGCCTCCGGGGAGCTGTTTTTT.

This chain joins TRBV5-6 and TRBJ2-7, with D possibly called TRBD1 or TRBD2 (6 bases each). V lost 4 bases and J lost 2, with 19 bases in between. CDR3 length equals 16 residues. Germline V gene lookup returns CDR1 SGHDT and CDR2 YYEEEE. The CDR3 loop is CASSPRGGTEAYEQYV. CDR3 sequence (DNA): TGTGCCAGCAGCCCCCGAGGGGGGACCGAAGCCTACGAGCAGTACGTC.

CDR3 DNA: TGCGCCAGCAGCGCGGGAAAAGAGACCCAGTACTTC. The encoded protein is CASSAGKETQYF. The chain has TRBV5-1 and TRBJ2-5; weak D call: TRBD2 (6 bases). The V gene's germline CDR1 is SGHRS and CDR2 YFSETQ. The CDR3 contains 12 residues. Trimming stripped 4 bases from V and 3 bases from J, with 7 bases between.

The V gene is TRBV5-5, the J gene TRBJ2-2, with TRBD2 matching 7 bases. The CDR3 has 14 amino acids. The ends lost 3 bases at V and 1 base at J; junction bases unmatched: 0. Germline-derived CDR1 and CDR2 are SGHKS and YYEKEE (reference sequence). The CDR3 is CASSWEGNTGELFF. CDR3 nucleotide sequence: TGTGCCAGCAGCTGGGAGGGGAACACCGGGGAGCTGTTTTTT. Looking up the rest from reference TRBV5-5 and TRBJ2-2 gives the full variable domain: DAGVTQSPTHLIKTRGQQVTLRCSPISGHKSVSWYQQVLGQGPQFIFQYYEKEERGRGNFPDRFSARQFPNYSSELNVNALLLGDSALYLCASSWEGNTGELFFGEGSRLTVL.

The gene calls are TRBV5-1 and TRBJ2-1; a possible D gene is TRBD2 (6 bases). The ends were cut back, 1 base at V and 0 bases at J, with 11 bases in the middle. The CDR3 contains 16 residues. The germline gives CDR1 SGHRS, CDR2 YFSETQ. The CDR3 loop is CASSLSAGISYNEQFF. In DNA form, the CDR3 reads TGCGCCAGCAGCTTGAGCGCGGGGATCTCCTACAATGAGCAGTTCTTC.